This TCR beta chain came from a study of shared clonotypes between healthy human individuals. Study information: Each donor had three CD4 naive, three CD4 memory, two CD8 naive and one CD8 memory plate.

Genomic DNA belonging to each subset was distributed in equal measure over several immunoSEQ plates. Sequenced by immunoSEQ multiplex PCR; TCRdb stores in-frame clones only, minus some. The sample shows around 2.1 million clones, almost 96% of them seen only once. CDR3 size: 15 residues. Germline V gene sequence: CDR1 MNHNS, CDR2 SASEGT. The V segment lost 4 bases and the J segment 6 bases; nucleotides outside the gene matches: 6. The chain is built from TRBV6-1 and TRBJ2-3, with 11 bases aligning to TRBD2. The sequencing sample was made of naive CD4+ T cells sorted from blood. Subset of the sample: CD45RA+ positively selected. The receptor was derived from a young man in good health. CDR3 residues: CASSGSGRVEDTQYF. The CDR3 coding sequence is TGTGCCAGCAGTGGTAGCGGGAGGGTGGAGGATACGCAGTATTTT.